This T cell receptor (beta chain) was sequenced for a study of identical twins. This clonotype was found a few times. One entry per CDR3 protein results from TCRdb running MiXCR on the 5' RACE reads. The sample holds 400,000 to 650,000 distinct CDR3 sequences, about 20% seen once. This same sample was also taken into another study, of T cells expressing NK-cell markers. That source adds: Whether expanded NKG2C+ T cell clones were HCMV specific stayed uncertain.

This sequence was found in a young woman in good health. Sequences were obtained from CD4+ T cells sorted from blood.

CDR3 region: CASSHYRDRGFNEQFF. The CDR3, as DNA: TGTGCCAGCAGTCACTACCGGGACAGGGGATTCAATGAGCAGTTCTTC. The chain carries TRBV5-5 and TRBJ2-1; 10 nucleotides agree with TRBD1. Germline V gene lookup returns CDR1 SGHKS and CDR2 YYEKEE (reference sequence). There are 16 residues in the CDR3. V trimming: 5 bases; J trimming: 6 bases; junction bases outside the gene matches: 11.